Below are 21 T cell receptor beta chains sequenced from a single sample in a study of blood T cells in healthy people across ages. Combining a sample-barcoded 5' primer with a J-beta primer mix, a second PCR ran for about 7 to 11 cycles. TCRdb ran MiXCR on the 5' RACE reads and lists one entry per CDR3 protein. The data contain 450,000 to 650,000 distinct CDR3 sequences, about 24% of them singletons. These same data were also listed under a study on T cells of mothers and their children.

Sequencing was done on a sample of blood. These receptors originate from a boy between 5 and 17 years old in good health.

V gene TRBV9 combines with J gene TRBJ1-3; a possible D gene is TRBD1 (6 bases). Deletions cut 0 bases from V and 2 bases from J, with 12 bases between. Germline-derived CDR1 and CDR2 are SGDLS and YYNGEE. The length of the CDR3 is 16 residues. The CDR3, as DNA: TGTGCCAGCAGCGTAGATATGGGGGCCACTGGAAACACCATATATTTT. It translates to CASSVDMGATGNTIYF. The whole variable domain, filled in from reference TRBV9 and TRBJ1-3, reads DSGVTQTPKHLITATGQRVTLRCSPRSGDLSVYWYQQSLDQGLQFLIQYYNGEERAKGNILERFSAQQFPDLHSELNLSSLELGDSALYFCASSVDMGATGNTIYFGEGSWLTVV.

The genes are TRBV28 and TRBJ2-7; a weak D match, TRBD2 (5 bases). The CDR3 has 16 amino acids. CDR1 MDHEN and CDR2 SYDVKM come from the germline V gene. V was shortened by 6 bases and J by 1 base, with 19 bases between the two germline ends. The CDR3 sequence: CASRARVSALSYEQYF. In DNA form, the CDR3 reads TGTGCCAGCAGGGCACGGGTTAGCGCCTTGTCCTACGAGCAGTACTTC.

This clonotype was seen repeatedly, ten times or more. This rearrangement joins TRBV3-1 to TRBJ1-2; TRBD1 aligns across 8 bases. V lost 4 bases to trimming and J lost 4 bases; unmatched junction nucleotides: 2. The CDR3 runs to 13 residues. Germline V CDR1 and CDR2: LGHDT, YNNKEL (reference sequence). DNA for the CDR3: TGTGCCAGCAGCCCAGGACAGGGCTATGGCTACACCTTC. This translates into CASSPGQGYGYTF. Full variable domain (outside the CDR3, taken from reference TRBV3-1 and TRBJ1-2): DTAVSQTPKYLVTQMGNDKSIKCEQNLGHDTMYWYKQDSKKFLKIMFSYNNKELIINETVPNRFSPKSPDKAHLNLHINSLELGDSAVYFCASSPGQGYGYTFGSGTRLTVV.

The V and J genes are TRBV7-2 and TRBJ2-4; the D gene is possibly TRBD2 (5 bases). V was shortened by 5 bases and J by 3 bases, with 17 bases between the two germline ends. Germline lookup yields CDR1 SGHTA and CDR2 FQGNSA. The CDR3 sequence is 16 residues long. In nucleotides, the CDR3 is TGTGCCAGCAGCCCAGAGCGGTTATTTGGCAAAAACATTCAGTACTTC. This sequence encodes CASSPERLFGKNIQYF.

The chain has TRBV4-2 and TRBJ2-5; a weak D match, TRBD1 (5 bases). Trimming stripped 2 bases from V and 2 bases from J, with 12 bases between. The CDR3 spans 15 residues. Germline V gives CDR1 LGHNA, CDR2 YNFKEQ. The CDR3: CASSQTGNGQETQYF. CDR3 in DNA: TGTGCCAGCAGCCAAACAGGTAACGGACAAGAGACCCAGTACTTC.

This clonotype was recorded a few times. The chain carries TRBV7-8 and TRBJ2-5; the D is unclear. The J call may be faulty, since TRBJ2-1 better matches the DNA end. There are 16 residues in the CDR3. Germline V gene lookup returns CDR1 SGHVS and CDR2 FQNEAQ. The CDR3 DNA reads as TGTGCCAGCAGCCGTGACCCGCGAACAATCAGCAATGAGCAGTTCTTC. This codes for CASSRDPRTISNEQFF.

The chain links TRBV6-4 to TRBJ2-3; D remains unclear. CDR3 size: 13 residues. V lost 0 bases and J lost 6, with 7 bases in between. Germline lookup yields CDR1 MRHNA and CDR2 SNTAGT. CDR3 sequence: CASSDSIYDTQYF. In nucleotides, the CDR3 is TGTGCCAGCAGTGACTCGATATATGATACGCAGTATTTT.

This clonotype was seen more than once but under ten times. The chain is built from TRBV27 and TRBJ2-1; D not certain. The germline gives CDR1 MNHEY, CDR2 SMNVEV (reference sequence). CDR3 size: 19 residues. V dropped 0 bases and J dropped 5 bases, with 23 bases sitting between them. The CDR3 region is CASSLSFVLASAGHNEQFF. CDR3 coding DNA: TGTGCCAGCAGTTTATCATTTGTGCTGGCTTCTGCTGGGCACAATGAGCAGTTCTTC.

The chain uses TRBV5-8 and TRBJ1-1, with 11 bases fitting TRBD1. The CDR3 has 17 residues. Trimming cost V 0 bases and J 1 base; bases outside gene matches: 5. The germline V gene has CDR1 SGHTS and CDR2 YDEGEE. CDR3 in DNA: TGTGCCAGCAGCTTGGCGGACAGGGGGCGAACGAACACTGAAGCTTTCTTT. Protein: CASSLADRGRTNTEAFF.

This clonotype has a count of ten or more. The chain recombines TRBV7-2 with TRBJ2-3; no firm D call. Per the germline V gene, CDR1 is SGHTA and CDR2 is FQGNSA. V lost 5 bases, J lost 3 bases, and 3 bases lay in between. The CDR3 runs 11 residues. Here the CDR3 DNA reads TGTGCCAGCAGCGCGACAGATACGCAGTATTTT. Translation gives CASSATDTQYF.

This clonotype showed up just a few times. The chain joins TRBV12-3 or TRBV12-4 to TRBJ1-5; possible D gene TRBD1, 5 bases. Trimming took off 6 bases at V and 6 bases at J, with 9 bases between the two ends. The CDR3 extends over 12 amino acids. The CDR3 DNA sequence: TGTGCCAGCAGCGTCAGGGTTCAGCCCCAGCATTTT. This translates into CASSVRVQPQHF.

This clonotype has more than one count but fewer than ten. The chain carries TRBV6-2 or TRBV6-3 and TRBJ2-2; D is uncertain. This CDR3 has 15 residues. Germline loops: CDR1 MNHEY, CDR2 SVGEGT. The V end lost 4 bases, the J end lost 0 bases, and 9 bases lay between the germline ends. This CDR3 is CASSFPFANTGELFF. The CDR3 DNA sequence: TGTGCCAGCAGTTTCCCGTTCGCGAACACCGGGGAGCTGTTTTTT.

In its sample, this clonotype was seen many times. This chain connects TRBV29-1 to TRBJ2-1, with TRBD1 as a possible D gene (5 bases). The V gene lost 3 bases and the J gene lost 7 bases, with 10 bases spanning the gap. The CDR3 length is 12 residues. Looked up from germline, CDR1 is SQVTM and CDR2 is ANQGSEA. CDR3 in amino acids: CSVDRALNEQFF. CDR3 nucleotide sequence: TGCAGCGTTGACAGGGCCCTAAATGAGCAGTTCTTC.

This clonotype was picked up a small number of times. One end of the junction does not line up with germline, which may come from a read error. Written as DNA, the CDR3 is TGTGCCAGCAGTGAGGGGGTGACTACCAACCAAGAGGCCCAGTACTTC. Its translation: CASSEGVTTNQEAQYF. V usage is TRBV25-1 and J usage is TRBJ2-5, with D perhaps being TRBD1 or TRBD2 (5 bases each). Germline V gene lookup returns CDR1 MGHDK and CDR2 SYGVNS. The CDR3 consists of 16 residues.

This chain uses TRBV12-3 or TRBV12-4 with TRBJ2-5; D perhaps matches TRBD1 (5 bases). TRBJ2-7 explains the end of the DNA better; the J call may be wrong. The CDR3 sequence is 14 residues long. The CDR3 here is CASSFKLQAYEQYF. The DNA of the CDR3 is TGTGCCAGCAGTTTTAAATTACAGGCCTACGAGCAGTACTTC.

This chain connects TRBV28 to TRBJ2-7, with a weak D call TRBD2 (5 bases). V dropped 7 bases and J dropped 6 bases, with 10 bases sitting between them. The CDR3 covers 11 residues. CDR1 is MDHEN and CDR2 is SYDVKM in the germline V gene. The CDR3 DNA reads as TGTGCCAGCACGGACGCGGGCGAGCAGTACTTC. Amino acids: CASTDAGEQYF. Looking up the rest from reference TRBV28 and TRBJ2-7 gives the full variable domain: DVKVTQSSRYLVKRTGEKVFLECVQDMDHENMFWYRQDPGLGLRLIYFSYDVKMKEKGDIPEGYSVSREKKERFSLILESASTNQTSMYLCASTDAGEQYFGPGTRLTVT.

This sequence joins TRBV7-2 and TRBJ2-3; 9 positions agree with TRBD2. Germline V gene sequence: CDR1 SGHTA, CDR2 FQGNSA. The CDR3 runs to 16 residues. V trimming: 6 bases; J trimming: 1 base; junction bases outside the gene matches: 8. CDR3 bases: TGTGCCAGCAGAAAATCACTAGCGGGTGGCACAGATACGCAGTATTTT. Translated, it gives CASRKSLAGGTDTQYF.

This clonotype was counted ten times or more. This rearrangement joins TRBV4-3 to TRBJ1-2, with a weak D call TRBD1 (5 bases). The V and J ends lost 0 bases and 4 bases respectively, with 21 bases between them. This CDR3 has 18 residues. Per the germline V gene, CDR1 is LGHNA and CDR2 is YSLEER. The CDR3 DNA reads TGCGCCAGCAGCCAAGATGCATTGCCGGGACCTAGGGCCTATGGCTACACCTTC. This gives the protein CASSQDALPGPRAYGYTF.

The chain has TRBV4-1 and TRBJ2-5, with D perhaps matching TRBD1 or TRBD2 (5 bases each). The J call is in doubt because the DNA end fits TRBJ2-7 better. Germline V gene sequence: CDR1 MGHRA, CDR2 YSYEKL. CDR3 length: 15 amino acids. The CDR3 coding sequence is TGCGCCAGCAGCCAAGGCCGGGACGCAGCCTACGAGCAGTACTTC. Translated: CASSQGRDAAYEQYF.

CDR3 nucleotides: TGTGCCAGCAACGCACCCCGGGGCGAGCTAGCGGTGAATACCTACGAGCAGTACTTC. This sequence encodes CASNAPRGELAVNTYEQYF. The rearrangement joins TRBV7-9 to TRBJ2-7; the match to TRBD2 covers 7 bases. V gave up 7 bases and J gave up 2 bases; unmatched junction bases: 23. This CDR3 has 19 amino acids. CDR1 is SEHNR and CDR2 is FQNEAQ in the germline V gene (reference sequence).

The V gene is TRBV29-1, the J gene TRBJ1-2; D not certain. The V end lost 4 bases, the J end lost 5 bases, and 5 bases lay between the germline ends. CDR3 size: 10 residues. From germline, CDR1 is SQVTM and CDR2 ANQGSEA. CDR3 protein: CSVAEYGYTF. The CDR3 DNA reads as TGCAGCGTTGCGGAATATGGCTACACCTTC.